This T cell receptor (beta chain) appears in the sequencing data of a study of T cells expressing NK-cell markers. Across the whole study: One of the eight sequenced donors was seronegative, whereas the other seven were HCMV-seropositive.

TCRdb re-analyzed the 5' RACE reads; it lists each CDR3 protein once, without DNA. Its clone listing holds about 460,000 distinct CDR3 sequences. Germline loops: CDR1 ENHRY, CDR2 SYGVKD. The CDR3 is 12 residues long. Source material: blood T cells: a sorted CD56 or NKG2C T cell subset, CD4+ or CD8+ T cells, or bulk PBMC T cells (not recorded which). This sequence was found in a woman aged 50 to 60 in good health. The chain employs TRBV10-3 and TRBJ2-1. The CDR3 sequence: CAISGILYEQFF.